This TCR beta chain was identified in a study of OX40 agonist ivuxolimab in advanced cancers. Study overall: Patients received ivuxolimab, an intravenous treatment, every 2 weeks at 0.01 to 10 mg/kg. Cohort: roughly 80% men, mean age approximately 60, aged about 20 to 80. General study points: CD8+ T cells were the subset that, on average, had more expanded clones than CD4+. The specificity for antigen of the expanded peripheral T cells was not determined.

The CDR3 has 14 amino acids. Trimming removed 7 bases from V and 9 bases from J, with 16 bases in between. CDR1 and CDR2 (germline): MNHNS, SASEGT. On this clone: Antigen unknown.

TCRdb's copy holds only in-frame clones and misses some; the assay was immunoSEQ multiplex PCR. The table has 120,000 or so clones, roughly nine tenths seen once. V is TRBV6-1 and J is TRBJ1-6; D may be TRBD1 (6 bases). The clonotype was recovered from an adult with an advanced solid tumor such as melanoma, head and neck, liver or kidney cancer. This specimen consisted of CD4+ or CD8+ T cells sorted from blood, obtained in a trial of the OX40 agonist ivuxolimab. CDR3 in amino acids: CASIAQGRGSPLHF. In DNA form, the CDR3 reads TGTGCCAGCATTGCCCAGGGGAGGGGTTCACCCCTCCACTTT.